This note documents a single T cell receptor beta chain sequence. It lacks a known antigen. No per-base quality is available; no much larger clone lies one base away. The source of the sample is a study of blood T cell repertoires in COVID-19 (TCRdb year 2020). Broadly, across the study: Collaborator samples came from the United States, Italy and Spain and covered acute and convalescent phases of COVID-19. The material from the prospective study consisted of cDNA or gDNA derived from T cells, B-cell-depleted T cells, or PBMCs. Deeply sampled blood TCRbeta repertoires from subjects exposed to, actively infected with, or recovered from COVID-19 were included in the dataset. A freely available public database, intended as a resource for researchers studying the immune response to SARS-CoV-2, is where the repertoires were released. Samples came from the ongoing ImmuneRACE study (first 160 participants) plus 1,254 subjects from 6 global collaborators. Sample metadata almost always included a de-identified subject ID, COVID-19 status, age in years and sex. Where available, HLA class I and class II types were obtained from metadata supplied by the sample provider rather than from assay-based typing. What the study reported, not specific to this receptor: Clinical and demographic metadata were provided uncurated, with the amount varying by source and participant.

Collaborating institutions collected whole blood in K2EDTA tubes following their own protocols. For TCRbeta analysis, collaborators shipped samples in one of three forms: frozen whole blood, isolated PBMCs, or DNA extracted from either of those sample types. TCRbeta CDR3 regions were amplified from genomic DNA by means of the immunoSEQ Assay, a bias-controlled multiplex PCR. Processing in the source paper ran as follows. Within the assay, amplification of reference gene primers was used to estimate how many nucleated cells each sample contained. Sequence reads were collapsed and filtered to measure the absolute abundance of every unique TCRbeta CDR3 rearrangement. For each sample, productive Simpson clonality was calculated as the square root of Simpson's diversity index over productive rearrangements. TCRdb mirrors the immuneACCESS table, restricted to in-frame sequences. Some clones are absent from its copies; in checked studies, under half trace to an unresolved V gene, and the reason for the others is unknown. D and trimming were read from the DNA, whereas the V and J calls and clone size are those reported in that table. This sample lists 200,000 or so clones; 85% to 90% were detected once. Approximately 6.1% of the sample comes from the top ten.

Specimen: peripheral blood. The clonotype originates from a man of 80 years or more with acute or convalescent COVID-19.

The CDR3 has the sequence CASSRPDYLAGGDTGELFF. The nucleotide sequence is given as TGTGCCAGCAGCCGCCCAGACTACCTAGCGGGAGGAGACACCGGGGAGCTGTTTTTT. In this chain, TRBV13 is recombined with TRBJ2-2, with 11 bases in between that match TRBD2. The junction shows trimming of 5 bases on V and 3 bases on J, and the gene matches do not reach 14 bases of it. CDR1 and CDR2 were assigned from the germline V gene (reference sequence) as PRHDT and FYEKMQ. From the cysteine through the phenylalanine, the CDR3 covers 19 amino acids. Only the CDR3 part of the read is kept: 57 bases, read in frame from the first base.